These T cell receptor beta chains were read from a single sample in a study of a mutant IDH1 vaccine in newly diagnosed glioma. Sequencing used immunoSEQ multiplex PCR; TCRdb keeps in-frame clones, though not all of them. The data show about 48,000 clones, 76% seen once. Their antigen targets remain unknown. This sample comprised PBMCs, obtained from a glioma patient whose treatment included an IDH1 peptide vaccine. These TCRs come from a man between 35 and 55 years old with glioma. Both conserved end residues are trimmed from each CDR3.

V gene	J gene	CDR3 protein
TRBV2	TRBJ1-5	ASQGFGVSNQPQH
TRBV28	TRBJ1-4	ATARGNRKTNEKLF
TRBV5-1	TRBJ2-5	ASSPVNGLAGNGETQY
TRBV27	TRBJ1-2	ASRPGQNFYGYT
TRBV25-1	TRBJ2-1	ASSEYTGRGTYNEQF
TRBV18	TRBJ2-1	ASSPGQFYNEQF
TRBV19	TRBJ1-2	ASSIDSYVDGYT
TRBV7-2	TRBJ1-4	ASSLGAATNEKLF
TRBV7-2	TRBJ1-5	ASSLRPGPYSNQPQH
TRBV6-1	NA	ASRMPGLAAYEQY
TRBV5-1	TRBJ2-1	ASSSRTSGRAGDEQF
TRBV5-6	TRBJ1-1	ASSLEGRGLGTEAF
TRBV30	TRBJ1-3	ACRWGAGNTIY
TRBV9	TRBJ1-2	ASSVTTGSGYT
TRBV5-1	TRBJ2-2	ASRTQTGAGTGELF
TRBV4-3	TRBJ2-1	ASSQDGPPLNNEQF
TRBV18	TRBJ2-1	ASSPGAATYNEQF